The rows below give T cell receptor beta chains drawn from one sample of a study of tumor and adjacent non-tumor tissue in lung cancer. TCRdb fed the multiplex PCR reads into MiXCR, producing one record per CDR3 protein. Found here are approximately 100,000 distinct CDR3 sequences, 62% of them singletons; the top ten hold 15% to 20%. Sequenced material: distant non-tumor lung tissue. The source is a man aged 55 to 69 with non-small cell lung cancer. CDR3s include the opening cysteine and the closing phenylalanine or tryptophan. The D gene is left open where the match is weak. Part of the rows lack a size; the others show once, few, many or a class for expanded clones.

cdr3_nt cdr3_aa d_call v_call clone_size j_call
TGTGCCAGCAGTTACACCCTATTCTCTGGAAACACCATATATTTT CASSYTLFSGNTIYF - TRBV6-5 many TRBJ1-3
TGTGCCAGCAGCTTAGAGGGCGTCCGGTTCTTC CASSLEGVRFF - TRBV11-2 - TRBJ2-1
TGCAGCACCGAAATAGGGGTTGGAGGAACAGATACGCAGTATTTT CSTEIGVGGTDTQYF - TRBV29-1 - TRBJ2-3
TGTGCCAGCAGTTCCTCGGCAACTAATGTAAAACTGTTTTTT CASSSSATNVKLFF - TRBV6-5 - TRBJ1-4
TGCAGCGTTATTATCAGGGAGACTAACTATGGCTACACCTTC CSVIIRETNYGYTF - TRBV29-1 - TRBJ1-2
TGTGCCAGCAGTTTGGGATGGAGACAGGGAAAGACCCAGTACTTC CASSLGWRQGKTQYF TRBD1 TRBV12-3/TRBV12-4 many TRBJ2-5
TGTGCCAGCAGCCAAGTTCAGCGTAGCGGGGGTCAGGATGAGCAGTTCTTC CASSQVQRSGGQDEQFF TRBD2 TRBV4-2 medium-sized TRBJ2-1
TGTGCCCGCGGCTTATCGGCGGGCGAGACTGAAGCTTACTTT CARGLSAGETEAYF - TRBV11-1 - TRBJ1-1
TGTGCCAGCAGCCCCTATCCCAGCTCCTACGAGCAGTACTTC CASSPYPSSYEQYF - TRBV7-9 many TRBJ2-7
TGCAGCGTCGGGGACATGAACACTGAAGCTTTCTTT CSVGDMNTEAFF - TRBV29-1 many TRBJ1-1
TGTGCTAGTGGTTTGGTACTTACAGATACGCAGTATTTT CASGLVLTDTQYF - TRBV12-5 many TRBJ2-3
TGTGCCAGCAACCCCGTCCAGTCCTACTATGAGCAGTTCTTC CASNPVQSYYEQFF - TRBV7-9 - TRBJ2-1
TGTGCCAGTAGTAGCGGGAGGAATGAAAAACTGTTTTTT CASSSGRNEKLFF - TRBV19 - TRBJ1-4
TGCAGCGTCAGGATGAGTACTGAAGCTTTCTTT CSVRMSTEAFF - TRBV29-1 - TRBJ1-1
TGTGCCAGCAGTCCCGGGACAGCACCTACAACCTACAATGAGCAGTTCTTC CASSPGTAPTTYNEQFF TRBD1 TRBV7-6 few TRBJ2-1
TGTGCCAGCAGTTTATCATTTGGAACCGGGGAGCTGTTTTTT CASSLSFGTGELFF - TRBV27 - TRBJ2-2
TGCAGCGCAGAGGGCGGGTACATTGAAGCTCTCTTT CSAEGGYIEALF - TRBV29-1 once TRBJ1-1
TGTGCTAGTGTTATACTAATGGGAGTGTCTACCGGGGAGCTGTTATTT CASVILMGVSTGELLF - TRBV12-5 once TRBJ2-2
TGTGCCAGCAGCGCCGAGACAAGGCACTATGGCTACACCTTC CASSAETRHYGYTF - TRBV25-1 few TRBJ1-2
TGTGTCAGCAGCCCCAGACTAGCGGAAGATAACAATGAGCAGTTCTTC CVSSPRLAEDNNEQFF TRBD2 TRBV11-3 - TRBJ2-1
TGTACCAGCGGACTAGCGGGGGGTGAGACCCAGTGCTTC CTSGLAGGETQCF TRBD2 TRBV7-2 - TRBJ2-5
TGTGCCAGCAGAACAGGGGGCTCTGGGGCTAACATCCTGACTTTC CASRTGGSGANILTF TRBD1 TRBV6-1 - TRBJ2-6
TGTGCCAGCAGCGCGGCGGGACAGGCGAACACCGGGGAGCTGTTTTTT CASSAAGQANTGELFF TRBD1 TRBV13 many TRBJ2-2
TGTGCTAGCAGCGAGGGGCTAGCTAACACCGGGGAGCTGTTTTTT CASSEGLANTGELFF - TRBV11-2 - TRBJ2-2
TGTGCCTGCAGTGAAGGGGTGGGGGGAAACTATGGCTACACCTTC CACSEGVGGNYGYTF - TRBV6-1 - TRBJ1-2
TGCAGCCTTCCGGACAGGGAGTACTATGGCCACGCCTTC CSLPDREYYGHAF TRBD1 TRBV29-1 - TRBJ1-2
TGTGCCATCAGCCAGGCGCAGGCTAGTGGATCGTTAGCCAAAAACATTCAGTACTTC CAISQAQASGSLAKNIQYF - TRBV4-2 - TRBJ2-4
TGTGTCAGCAGCGCTGACACGGGGACCTACGAGCAGTACTTC CVSSADTGTYEQYF - TRBV11-3 - TRBJ2-7
TGTGCCAGCAGTCTACGCGGGGGTGGTCAGCCCCAGCATTTT CASSLRGGGQPQHF - TRBV28 many TRBJ1-5
TGCAGCGTTGAAGGTTCTTCCGGGACGGCATCCTACGAGCAGTACTTC CSVEGSSGTASYEQYF - TRBV29-1 - TRBJ2-7
TGTGCCAGCGGTAGGGGACTAGTGAAATGGGGCAATGATCAGTTCTTC CASGRGLVKWGNDQFF TRBD2 TRBV28 - TRBJ2-1
TGTTCCAGCAACCCTCTGAAGTACAATGAGCAGTTCTTC CSSNPLKYNEQFF - TRBV11-2 - TRBJ2-1
TGTGCCAGCACGGACGCTAGCGGTACAGATACGCAGTATTTT CASTDASGTDTQYF TRBD2 TRBV5-5 - TRBJ2-3
TGCAGTGCGGCCGGGACTAGCGGTTACACCGGGGAGCTGTTTTTT CSAAGTSGYTGELFF TRBD2 TRBV20-1 few TRBJ2-2
TGCGCCAGCAGCCAAGATACGCGGTATAACACAGACACGCAGTATTTT CASSQDTRYNTDTQYF - TRBV4-3 few TRBJ2-3
TGTGCCAGCAGCCAAGGGCCAGCGGGCTCCTACAATGAGCAGTTCTTC CASSQGPAGSYNEQFF - TRBV12-3/TRBV12-4 many TRBJ2-1
TGTGCCAGGAGCCTGGGCGATCAGCCCCAGCATTTT CARSLGDQPQHF - TRBV5-6 - TRBJ1-5
TGCGCCAGCAGCCAAGAAGGGCAAGGACTAGCGGGGAAAAATGAGCAGTTCTTC CASSQEGQGLAGKNEQFF TRBD2 TRBV4-3 many TRBJ2-1
TGTGCCAGCAGCCTAAGTACAGATAATTCAGCCCTCCACTTT CASSLSTDNSALHF - TRBV7-9 - TRBJ1-6
TGTGTCAGCCGGAACAGGGGGCACAATGAGCAGTTCTTC CVSRNRGHNEQFF TRBD1 TRBV6-5 - TRBJ2-1
TGTGCCAGCAGTTACGGTCTGGGCATAAGGCAGCCCCAACATTTT CASSYGLGIRQPQHF - TRBV6-2/TRBV6-3 few TRBJ1-5
TGTGCCAGCAGCTTAGAGCGGGGGGGTAATGAGCAGTTCTTC CASSLERGGNEQFF TRBD2 TRBV13 few TRBJ2-1
TGTGCAAGCAGCTTATTCGGCTACACAGATACGCGGTATTTT CASSLFGYTDTRYF - TRBV11-3 - TRBJ2-3
TGTGCCAGCAGTCCTCAGATGGAAAGCTCCTACGAGCAGTACTTC CASSPQMESSYEQYF - TRBV12-3/TRBV12-4 - TRBJ2-7
TGTGCCAGCACCTCCCCCCCAAGAGACAGGGGGGGGCTCTACGAGCAGTACTTC CASTSPPRDRGGLYEQYF TRBD1 TRBV28 few TRBJ2-7
TGTGCCTGCAGTACCTCTGAACGCATATCCGCTAGCGGGAGGGCCGATCAAACAGATACTCAGTATTTT CACSTSERISASGRADQTDTQYF TRBD2 TRBV7-3 - TRBJ2-3
TGTGCCAGCAGTGAGTCTGGGGTGAACTATGGCTACACCTTC CASSESGVNYGYTF - TRBV25-1 - TRBJ1-2
TGTGCCAGCAGTCCAGTGTCAGGAGACTATGGCTACACCTTC CASSPVSGDYGYTF - TRBV6-6 - TRBJ1-2
TGTGCCAGCAGCCATATCATACTAGCGGTTAGCCCCTACAATGAGCAGTTCTTC CASSHIILAVSPYNEQFF TRBD2 TRBV16 many TRBJ2-1
TGTGCCAGCAGCTCAGTGGTTTCTAGCGGGAAGGGCAATGAGCAGTTCTTC CASSSVVSSGKGNEQFF TRBD2 TRBV11-2 - TRBJ2-1